Listed below are T cell receptor beta chains from one sample, sequenced in a study of T cells after somatic rescue of genetic block. Clones were sequenced by immunoSEQ multiplex PCR, and TCRdb holds only the in-frame ones, with some missing. This sample has roughly 15,000 clones, with approximately 70% found just once. Input material: peripheral blood mononuclear cells (PBMCs). The receptors stem from a boy aged 5-17 years. CDR3s include the opening cysteine and the closing phenylalanine or tryptophan. D genes are given only for firm matches. Clone sizes are given selectively: once, few, many, or a class where the clone is expanded.

CDR3nt,CDR3aa,j_gene,v_gene,d_gene,abundance
TGTGCCAGCAGCGTACGACAGGGCGGCGGGGAGCTGTTTTTT,CASSVRQGGGELFF,TRBJ2-2,TRBV14,TRBD1,few
TGCGCCAGCAGCCAACAGGGGCGCGAGGCAACTAATGAAAAACTGTTTTTT,CASSQQGREATNEKLFF,TRBJ1-4,TRBV4-1,-,-
TGTGCCAGCAGTTCCAAAGGGACAGGGACCGGCTACACCTTC,CASSSKGTGTGYTF,TRBJ1-2,TRBV6-6,TRBD1,-
TGTGCCAGCAGGGGGTCCCTTTCTAACTATGGCTACACCTTC,CASRGSLSNYGYTF,TRBJ1-2,TRBV6-1,-,-
TGTGCCAGCAGCTTGGGTGCCGGGGAGCTGTTTTTT,CASSLGAGELFF,TRBJ2-2,TRBV5-4,-,-
TGTGCCAGCTCACCACGGGATGGATCAGGGTCTCCCTACAATGAGCAGTTCTTC,CASSPRDGSGSPYNEQFF,TRBJ2-1,TRBV18,-,-
TGTGCCAGCAGCTCATACAGTCGTTCCAAAAACATTCAGTACTTC,CASSSYSRSKNIQYF,TRBJ2-4,TRBV7-8,-,-
TGTGCCAGCAGCTCAGAAGATACGCAGTATTTT,CASSSEDTQYF,TRBJ2-3,TRBV7-2,-,few
TGTGCCAGCAGCTTGTTTACTTCTAATCAGCCCCAGCATTTT,CASSLFTSNQPQHF,TRBJ1-5,TRBV5-6,-,-
TGTGCCAGCAGTTATGGGATCCCCGCCTACGAGCAGTACTTC,CASSYGIPAYEQYF,TRBJ2-7,TRBV28,-,-
TGCGCCAGCAGCTTGATAGGGACTAGCTGGGACAATGAGCAGTTCTTC,CASSLIGTSWDNEQFF,TRBJ2-1,TRBV5-1,TRBD2,-
TGTGCCAGTAGTAGTCCCCGTTCAACTAATGAAAAACTGTTTTTT,CASSSPRSTNEKLFF,TRBJ1-4,TRBV19,-,once
TGTGCCAGCAGACACCACAGGGAGGGCTACACCTTC,CASRHHREGYTF,TRBJ1-2,TRBV6-5,-,-
TGTGCCAGCAGCTTGGGGGGCGCGGGAGGGAACCTCAATGAGCAGTTCTTC,CASSLGGAGGNLNEQFF,TRBJ2-1,TRBV5-4,TRBD2,-
TGTGCCAGCAGCTTAAGGGTCAATGAGCAGTTCTTC,CASSLRVNEQFF,TRBJ2-1,TRBV11-2,-,-
TGTGCCAGCAGCTTAATTTACCTCCGCGGGGAGCTGTTTTTT,CASSLIYLRGELFF,TRBJ2-2,TRBV7-3,-,-
TGCAGCGCCTATCGACGGGGACTTCCGTACGAGCAGTACTTC,CSAYRRGLPYEQYF,TRBJ2-7,TRBV29-1,-,few
TGTGCCACCAGCAGAGATCCTACAGGGGGCGAAGCTTTCTTT,CATSRDPTGGEAFF,TRBJ1-1,TRBV15,TRBD1,-
TGTGCCAGCAGCGCATCCGGGACTACCTATGGCTACACCTTC,CASSASGTTYGYTF,TRBJ1-2,TRBV9,-,-
TGTGCCAGCAGTTACTCCGACAGGGCAAGATATGGCTACACCTTC,CASSYSDRARYGYTF,TRBJ1-2,TRBV6-5,TRBD1,-
TGTGCCAGCTCACCTCAAGGGTTTAGTGCCGGGGAGCTGTTTTTT,CASSPQGFSAGELFF,TRBJ2-2,TRBV18,-,-
TGTGCCAGCAGCCCCTTTCAGGGAAATGAGCAGTTCTTC,CASSPFQGNEQFF,TRBJ2-1,TRBV7-3,-,-
TGCGCCAGCAGCCCACTAGACAGGGCTAATGAGCAGTTCTTC,CASSPLDRANEQFF,TRBJ2-1,TRBV5-1,TRBD1,-
TGTGCCAGCAGCGTAGAATGGGGACCCCTCCACTTT,CASSVEWGPLHF,TRBJ1-6,TRBV9,-,-
TGCGCCAGCAGCCAAGATTGGGGCGGCGGCACTGAAGCTTTCTTT,CASSQDWGGGTEAFF,TRBJ1-1,TRBV4-1,-,-
TGTGCCAGCAGTGAGCCCCCGGCCAGCTTCTACGAGCAGTACTTC,CASSEPPASFYEQYF,TRBJ2-7,TRBV2,-,-
TGTGCCAGCAGGCCGACTAGCGGGAGCTCCTACGAGCAGTACTTC,CASRPTSGSSYEQYF,TRBJ2-7,TRBV4-2,TRBD2,-
TGTGCCAGCAGTTTAGGGTTCTCCCTTAACTATGGCTACACCTTC,CASSLGFSLNYGYTF,TRBJ1-2,TRBV27,-,-
TGTGCCAGTAGTATAGATGGTGGGTTTCAAGAGACCCAGTACTTC,CASSIDGGFQETQYF,TRBJ2-5,TRBV19,-,-
TGTGCCAGCAGCTTGCCCGGGGGCCTTAGCGGGGAGCTGTTTTTT,CASSLPGGLSGELFF,TRBJ2-2,TRBV5-4,-,-
TGCGCCAGCAGTGAGGTGTTTGCGGGGAATAGCAATCAGCCCCAGCATTTT,CASSEVFAGNSNQPQHF,TRBJ1-5,TRBV10-1,-,-